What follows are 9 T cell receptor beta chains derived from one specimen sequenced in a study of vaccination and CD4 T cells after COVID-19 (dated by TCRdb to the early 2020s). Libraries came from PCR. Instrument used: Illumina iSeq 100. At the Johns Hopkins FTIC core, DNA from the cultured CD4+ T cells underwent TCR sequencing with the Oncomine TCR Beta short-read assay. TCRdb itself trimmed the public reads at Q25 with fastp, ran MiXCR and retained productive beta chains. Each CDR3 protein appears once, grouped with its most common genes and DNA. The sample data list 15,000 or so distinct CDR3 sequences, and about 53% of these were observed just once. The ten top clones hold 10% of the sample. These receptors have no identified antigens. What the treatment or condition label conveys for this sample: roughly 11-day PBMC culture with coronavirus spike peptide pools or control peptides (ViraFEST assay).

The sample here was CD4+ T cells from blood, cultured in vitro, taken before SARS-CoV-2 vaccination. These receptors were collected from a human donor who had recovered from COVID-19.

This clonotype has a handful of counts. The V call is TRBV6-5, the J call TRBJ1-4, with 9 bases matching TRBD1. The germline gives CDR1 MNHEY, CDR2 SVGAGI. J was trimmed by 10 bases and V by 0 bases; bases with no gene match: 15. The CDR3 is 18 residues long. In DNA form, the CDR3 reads TGTGCCAGCAGTTACTCGACAGGGCAGGGACAGGGTGTGGGAAAACTGTTTTTT. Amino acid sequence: CASSYSTGQGQGVGKLFF.

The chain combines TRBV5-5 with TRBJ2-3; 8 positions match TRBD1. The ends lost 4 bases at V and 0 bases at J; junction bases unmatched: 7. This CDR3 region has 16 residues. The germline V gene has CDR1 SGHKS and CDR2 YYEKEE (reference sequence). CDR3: CASSLRGQGSTDTQYF. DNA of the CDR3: TGTGCCAGCAGCCTCAGAGGACAGGGCAGCACAGATACGCAGTATTTT.

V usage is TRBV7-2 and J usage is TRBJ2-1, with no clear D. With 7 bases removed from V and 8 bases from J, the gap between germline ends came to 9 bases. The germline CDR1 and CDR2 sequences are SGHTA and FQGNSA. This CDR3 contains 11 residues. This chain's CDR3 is CASTFSHEQFF. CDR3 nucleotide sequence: TGTGCCAGCACCTTTTCCCATGAGCAGTTCTTC.

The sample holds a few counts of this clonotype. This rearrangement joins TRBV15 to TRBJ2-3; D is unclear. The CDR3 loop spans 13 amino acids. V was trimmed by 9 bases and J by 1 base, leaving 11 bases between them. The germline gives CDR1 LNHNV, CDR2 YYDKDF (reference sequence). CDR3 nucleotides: TGTGCCACTAATCCAAGGGGCACAGATACGCAGTATTTT. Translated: CATNPRGTDTQYF.

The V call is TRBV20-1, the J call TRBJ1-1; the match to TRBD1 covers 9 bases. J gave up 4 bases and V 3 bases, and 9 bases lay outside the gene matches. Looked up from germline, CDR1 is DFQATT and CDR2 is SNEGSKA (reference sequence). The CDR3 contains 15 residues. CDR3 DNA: TGCAGTGCTAGGGCCGGGACAGGGCTTGGCACTGAAGCTTTCTTT. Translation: CSARAGTGLGTEAFF.

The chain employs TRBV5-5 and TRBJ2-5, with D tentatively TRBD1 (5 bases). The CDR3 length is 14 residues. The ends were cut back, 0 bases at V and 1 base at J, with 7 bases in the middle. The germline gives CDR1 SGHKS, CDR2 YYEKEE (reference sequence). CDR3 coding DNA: TGTGCCAGCAGCTTGGGACAGACCCAAGAGACCCAGTACTTC. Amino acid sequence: CASSLGQTQETQYF.

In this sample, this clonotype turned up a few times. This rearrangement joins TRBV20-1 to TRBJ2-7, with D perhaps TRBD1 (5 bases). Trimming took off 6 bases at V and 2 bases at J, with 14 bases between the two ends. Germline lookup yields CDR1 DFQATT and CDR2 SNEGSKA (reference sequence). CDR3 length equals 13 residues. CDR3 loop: CSAGARVTYEQYF. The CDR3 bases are TGCAGTGCGGGTGCCAGGGTTACCTACGAGCAGTACTTC.

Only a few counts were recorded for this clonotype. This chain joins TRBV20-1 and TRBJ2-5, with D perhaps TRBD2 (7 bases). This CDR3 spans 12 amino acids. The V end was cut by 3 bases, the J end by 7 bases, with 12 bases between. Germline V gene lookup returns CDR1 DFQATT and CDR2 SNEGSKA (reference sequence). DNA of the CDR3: TGCAGTGCTAGCGGGGGGCAATTGACCCAGTACTTC. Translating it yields CSASGGQLTQYF.

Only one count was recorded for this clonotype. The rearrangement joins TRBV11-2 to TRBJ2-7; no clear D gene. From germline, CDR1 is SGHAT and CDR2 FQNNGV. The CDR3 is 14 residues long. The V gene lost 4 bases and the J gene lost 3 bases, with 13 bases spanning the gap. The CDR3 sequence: CASSSPWVRYEQYF. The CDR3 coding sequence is TGTGCCAGCAGCTCCCCGTGGGTGCGCTACGAGCAGTACTTC.